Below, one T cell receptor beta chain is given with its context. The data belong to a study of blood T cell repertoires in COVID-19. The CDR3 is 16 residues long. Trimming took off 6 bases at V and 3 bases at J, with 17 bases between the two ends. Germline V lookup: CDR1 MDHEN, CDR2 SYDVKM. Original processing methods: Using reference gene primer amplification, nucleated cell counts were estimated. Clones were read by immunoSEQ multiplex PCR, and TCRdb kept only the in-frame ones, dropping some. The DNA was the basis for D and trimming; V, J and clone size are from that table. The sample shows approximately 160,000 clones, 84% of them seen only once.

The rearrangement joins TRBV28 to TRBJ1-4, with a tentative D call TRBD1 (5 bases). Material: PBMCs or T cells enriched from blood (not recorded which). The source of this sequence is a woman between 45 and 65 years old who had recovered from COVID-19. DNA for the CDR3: TGTGCCAGCAGCTTAGGACAAACCACCTCTAATGAAAAACTGTTTTTT. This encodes CASSLGQTTSNEKLFF.